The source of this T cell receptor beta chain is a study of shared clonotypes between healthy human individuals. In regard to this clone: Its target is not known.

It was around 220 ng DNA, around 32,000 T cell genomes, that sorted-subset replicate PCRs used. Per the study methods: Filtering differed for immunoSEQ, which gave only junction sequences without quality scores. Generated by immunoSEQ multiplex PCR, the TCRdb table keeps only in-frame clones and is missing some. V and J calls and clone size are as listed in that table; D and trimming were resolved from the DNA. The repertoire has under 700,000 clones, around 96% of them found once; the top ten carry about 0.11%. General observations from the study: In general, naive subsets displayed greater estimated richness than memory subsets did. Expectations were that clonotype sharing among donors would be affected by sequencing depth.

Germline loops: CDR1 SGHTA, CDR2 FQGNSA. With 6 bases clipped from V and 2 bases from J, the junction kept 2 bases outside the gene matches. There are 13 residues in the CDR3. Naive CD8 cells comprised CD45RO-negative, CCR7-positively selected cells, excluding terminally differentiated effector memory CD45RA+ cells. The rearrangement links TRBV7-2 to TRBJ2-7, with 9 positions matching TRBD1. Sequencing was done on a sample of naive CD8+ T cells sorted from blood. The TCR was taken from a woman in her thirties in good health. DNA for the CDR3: TGTGCCAGCAGTTGGACAGGGGCCTACGAGCAGTACTTC. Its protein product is CASSWTGAYEQYF.